A single sample gave rise to the 26 T cell receptor beta chains below, sequenced in a study of cytomegalovirus exposure and HLA in healthy donors. Here immunoSEQ multiplex PCR was the method, and the copy in TCRdb shows in-frame clones only, minus some. The table records about 160,000 clones, less than 90% of them present only once. Sequenced input: PBMCs. The receptors were gathered from a woman aged 25-40 years in good health and CMV-seronegative.

The rearrangement links TRBV28 to TRBJ2-7; TRBD2 matches at 15 bases. Looked up from germline, CDR1 is MDHEN and CDR2 is SYDVKM. The CDR3 consists of 15 residues. J lost 11 bases, V lost 3 bases, and 8 bases had no gene match. CDR3 region: CASSLWGLAGGSEYF. In DNA form, the CDR3 reads TGTGCCAGCAGTTTGTGGGGACTAGCGGGGGGCTCGGAGTACTTC. The full variable domain, its missing parts supplied by reference TRBV28 and TRBJ2-7, is DVKVTQSSRYLVKRTGEKVFLECVQDMDHENMFWYRQDPGLGLRLIYFSYDVKMKEKGDIPEGYSVSREKKERFSLILESASTNQTSMYLCASSLWGLAGGSEYFGPGTRLTVT.

This clone was recorded only once. This chain connects TRBV27 to TRBJ2-3, with D maybe TRBD2 (5 bases). Germline V gives CDR1 MNHEY, CDR2 SMNVEV (reference sequence). Deletions cut 10 bases from V and 4 bases from J, with 18 bases between. This CDR3 is 14 amino acids long. The CDR3 spells CATKPAEGPDTQYF. The DNA of the CDR3 is TGTGCCACAAAACCGGCCGAGGGTCCAGATACGCAGTATTTT.

The V call is TRBV28, the J call TRBJ2-7, with D tentatively TRBD1 (6 bases). Deletions cut 4 bases from V and 0 bases from J, with 19 bases between. Germline V CDR1 and CDR2: MDHEN, SYDVKM. The CDR3 contains 17 residues. Here the CDR3 reads CASSYLVWGPPSYEQYF. CDR3 DNA: TGTGCCAGCAGTTACTTGGTCTGGGGGCCCCCCTCCTACGAGCAGTACTTC.

The chain carries TRBV27 and TRBJ2-7; 7 nucleotides align to TRBD2. CDR3 length equals 15 residues. Per germline, CDR1 MNHEY and CDR2 SMNVEV (reference sequence). V dropped 3 bases and J dropped 5; count of bases not matched to a gene: 10. The CDR3 region is CASSFAAGRSDEQYF. DNA for the CDR3: TGTGCCAGCAGTTTCGCAGCGGGAAGATCCGACGAGCAGTACTTC.

The rearrangement uses TRBV19 and TRBJ2-2; D is ambiguous. The ends were cut back, 1 base at V and 6 bases at J, with 9 bases in the middle. This CDR3 has 14 residues. Germline V CDR1 and CDR2: LNHDA, SQIVND (reference sequence). The CDR3 DNA reads as TGTGCCAGTAGTATAGGCATAGGTTCCGGGGAGCTGTTTTTT. Residues: CASSIGIGSGELFF.

A few counts support this clone. The chain combines TRBV27 with TRBJ1-6; no clear D. V lost 3 bases to trimming and J lost 7 bases, with 1 base between them. This CDR3 is 11 amino acids long. CDR1 MNHEY and CDR2 SMNVEV come from the germline V gene (reference sequence). This chain's CDR3 is CASSFNSPLHF. The CDR3 nucleotides read TGTGCCAGCAGTTTCAATTCACCCCTCCACTTT.

This chain links TRBV5-4 with TRBJ2-1; TRBD2 matches at 12 bases. CDR1 and CDR2 (germline): SGHNT, YYREEE (reference sequence). There are 15 residues in the CDR3. The ends lost 4 bases at V and 7 bases at J; junction bases unmatched: 6. This CDR3 reads CASSPPGLAGNEQFF. CDR3 DNA: TGTGCCAGCAGCCCTCCGGGACTAGCGGGTAATGAGCAGTTCTTC.

The chain is built from TRBV19 and TRBJ1-6; D remains unclear. The ends were cut back, 3 bases at V and 9 bases at J, with 12 bases in the middle. The CDR3 sequence is 14 residues long. Germline-derived CDR1 and CDR2 are LNHDA and SQIVND (reference sequence). In nucleotides, the CDR3 is TGTGCCAGTAGTATTGGCGACTCGGCTTCACCCCTCCACTTT. This sequence encodes CASSIGDSASPLHF.

This chain links TRBV6-1 with TRBJ2-1, with 10 bases aligning to TRBD2. The germline V gene has CDR1 MNHNS and CDR2 SASEGT. This CDR3 has 16 residues. V trimming: 1 base; J trimming: 4 bases; junction bases outside the gene matches: 4. CDR3 sequence: CASSEGHSGGYNEQFF. DNA for the CDR3: TGTGCCAGCAGTGAAGGCCATAGCGGGGGGTACAATGAGCAGTTCTTC.

This clone was detected only once. The V and J genes are TRBV15 and TRBJ2-3; D remains ambiguous. Germline V gene lookup returns CDR1 LNHNV and CDR2 YYDKDF (reference sequence). Trimming pared 0 bases from V and 4 bases from J, leaving 5 bases between. This CDR3 contains 13 residues. Written as DNA, the CDR3 is TGTGCCACCAGCAGAGATTTTGCAGATACGCAGTATTTT. Protein: CATSRDFADTQYF.

The genes are TRBV6-1 and TRBJ1-1; D gene uncertain. V was shortened by 5 bases and J by 1 base, with 8 bases between the two germline ends. Germline V gene lookup returns CDR1 MNHNS and CDR2 SASEGT. The CDR3 sequence is 13 residues long. The CDR3 DNA is TGTGCCAGCAGTTATAATCAGAACACTGAAGCTTTCTTT. Amino acids: CASSYNQNTEAFF.

The V and J genes are TRBV7-6 and TRBJ2-1; D possibly corresponds to TRBD1 (6 bases). Germline V gives CDR1 SGHVS, CDR2 FNYEAQ. The CDR3 is 15 residues long. V dropped 1 base and J dropped 7 bases, with 14 bases sitting between them. This chain's CDR3 is CASSLGGGNWNEQFF. As DNA, the CDR3 is TGTGCCAGCAGCTTAGGAGGGGGTAATTGGAATGAGCAGTTCTTC.

DNA for the CDR3: TGTGCCAGCAGCAAAAAGGGGACTAGGATTAGCACCGGGGAGCTGTTTTTT. Its protein product is CASSKKGTRISTGELFF. This chain links TRBV7-3 with TRBJ2-2; 8 nucleotides align to TRBD2. The V gene's germline CDR1 is SGHTA and CDR2 FQGTGA. This CDR3 has 17 residues. V trimming: 5 bases; J trimming: 4 bases; junction bases outside the gene matches: 12.

This chain links TRBV11-1 with TRBJ1-2, with a weak D call TRBD1 (6 bases). Deletions cut 4 bases from V and 6 bases from J, with 9 bases between. Germline values: CDR1 SGHAT, CDR2 FQDESV (reference sequence). The CDR3 has 12 residues. CDR3 nucleotides: TGTGCCAGCAGCTCACAGGGAGATGGCTACACCTTC. It yields the protein CASSSQGDGYTF.

For this clone: A read error is possible here, since a much larger clone lies one base away. J is TRBJ2-2 and V is TRBV11-3; D is undetermined. V gave up 5 bases and J gave up 3 bases, with 4 bases separating them. Germline loops: CDR1 SGHNT, CDR2 YENEEA. The CDR3 sequence is 12 residues long. For the CDR3, the DNA is TGTGCCAGCAGCCCCGACACCGGGGAGCTGTTTTTT. It translates to CASSPDTGELFF. The entire variable domain, with the rest obtained from reference TRBV11-3 and TRBJ2-2, is as follows: EAGVVQSPRYKIIEKKQPVAFWCNPISGHNTLYWYLQNLGQGPELLIRYENEEAVDDSQLPKDRFSAERLKGVDSTLKIQPAELGDSAVYLCASSPDTGELFFGEGSRLTVL.

This chain connects TRBV6-6 to TRBJ1-2; no definite D call. Germline V gene lookup returns CDR1 MNHNY and CDR2 SVGAGI (reference sequence). This CDR3 contains 15 residues. V lost 5 bases, J lost 1 base, and 14 bases lay in between. The CDR3 region has the DNA TGTGCCAGCAGTCTCGACGGCTCGTTTAACTATGGCTACACCTTC. Amino acids: CASSLDGSFNYGYTF.

V is TRBV16 and J is TRBJ1-5, with D perhaps matching TRBD1 (5 bases). The germline CDR1 and CDR2 sequences are KGHSY and FQNENV. V lost 1 base, J lost 3 bases, and 10 bases lay in between. The CDR3 covers 15 residues. CDR3 in amino acids: CASSQWSGNNQPQHF. CDR3 DNA: TGTGCCAGCAGCCAATGGTCAGGGAACAATCAGCCCCAGCATTTT.

This clone was counted a few times. V usage is TRBV4-1 and J usage is TRBJ1-2; 11 bases match TRBD1. There are 14 residues in the CDR3. Germline loops: CDR1 MGHRA, CDR2 YSYEKL. V shed 3 bases, J shed 4 bases, and the junction held 1 base outside the gene matches. Here the CDR3 reads CASSQGQGGYGYTF. The CDR3 DNA follows: TGCGCCAGCAGCCAGGGACAGGGGGGCTATGGCTACACCTTC.

The count of this clone is one. The CDR3 coding sequence is TGTGCCAGCAGCTTGGAAGGCTGGGTAGACGAGCAGTACTTC. It translates to CASSLEGWVDEQYF. This rearrangement joins TRBV11-2 to TRBJ2-7; D uncertain. This CDR3 spans 14 amino acids. The germline gives CDR1 SGHAT, CDR2 FQNNGV. The V gene lost 3 bases and the J gene lost 5 bases, with 14 bases spanning the gap.

V and J are TRBV28 and TRBJ1-1, with no clear D. CDR3 length: 14 amino acids. Trimming pared 1 base from V and 5 bases from J, leaving 11 bases between. Germline V gene data show CDR1 as MDHEN and CDR2 as SYDVKM. The CDR3 loop reads CASSLYLRGTEAFF. For the CDR3, the DNA is TGTGCCAGCAGTTTATATCTTCGGGGTACTGAAGCTTTCTTT. The full variable domain, rest sourced from reference TRBV28 and TRBJ1-1, is DVKVTQSSRYLVKRTGEKVFLECVQDMDHENMFWYRQDPGLGLRLIYFSYDVKMKEKGDIPEGYSVSREKKERFSLILESASTNQTSMYLCASSLYLRGTEAFFGQGTRLTVV.

This clone was detected only once. The rearrangement uses TRBV27 and TRBJ1-2; D may be TRBD1 (6 bases). The ends were cut back, 1 base at V and 8 bases at J, with 23 bases in the middle. The CDR3 runs 17 residues. CDR1 is MNHEY, CDR2 SMNVEV, per germline (reference sequence). In DNA form, the CDR3 reads TGTGCCAGCAGTTTATGGCCTCCTGGGGGGCAATGGTGGGGCTACACCTTC. Protein product: CASSLWPPGGQWWGYTF.

The sample holds a few counts of this clone. The chain has TRBV5-1 and TRBJ1-2, with TRBD1 as a possible D gene (6 bases). CDR1 is SGHRS and CDR2 is YFSETQ in the germline V gene. This CDR3 contains 13 residues. V was pared by 3 bases and J by 10 bases, with 16 bases between. CDR3 residues: CASSSGQRTVYTF. For the CDR3, the DNA is TGCGCCAGCAGCTCCGGACAGCGCACGGTCTACACCTTC.

The chain combines TRBV4-1 with TRBJ1-2; 12 bases agree with TRBD1. V shed 3 bases, J shed 7 bases, and the junction held 18 bases outside the gene matches. CDR3 size: 19 residues. Germline CDR1 and CDR2: MGHRA and YSYEKL. The CDR3 coding sequence is TGCGCCAGCAGCCAGAGCAACTCCCGGGACAGGGGGCGCCGAAGTGGCTACACCTTC. This translates into CASSQSNSRDRGRRSGYTF.

This sequence joins TRBV13 and TRBJ2-7, with D tentatively TRBD2 (5 bases). Germline CDR1 is PRHDT and CDR2 is FYEKMQ (reference sequence). The germline V and J ends were trimmed by 3 bases and 0 bases, with 12 bases remaining between them. The CDR3 is made up of 15 amino acids. The CDR3 DNA sequence: TGTGCCAGCAGCTTGCGGGCGTGGAACTCCTACGAGCAGTACTTC. This sequence encodes CASSLRAWNSYEQYF.

The chain uses TRBV4-1 and TRBJ2-7, with a tentative D call TRBD1 (5 bases). CDR1 is MGHRA, CDR2 YSYEKL, per germline. CDR3 length: 16 amino acids. V shed 0 bases and J shed 4 bases, with 16 bases lying between them. CDR3 nucleotides: TGCGCCAGCAGCCAAGAAAGGGCGCAAGGGGCTTACGAGCAGTACTTC. Translation gives CASSQERAQGAYEQYF.

The rearrangement links TRBV7-9 to TRBJ2-7; D is perhaps TRBD1 or TRBD2 (5 bases each). The CDR3 consists of 15 residues. V was pared by 1 base and J by 7 bases, with 17 bases between. The V gene's germline CDR1 is SEHNR and CDR2 FQNEAQ (reference sequence). The CDR3 sequence: CASSLDGTAVKEQYF. CDR3 in DNA: TGTGCCAGCAGCTTAGACGGGACGGCGGTCAAGGAGCAGTACTTC.